The 6 T cell receptor beta chains listed next were all sequenced from one sample in a study of molecular identifiers for immune sequencing clone quantification. Each CDR3 protein is one row after TCRdb ran MiXCR on the PCR reads. This table has fewer than 350,000 distinct CDR3 sequences, around a fifth appearing once. The sample consisted of naive CD8+ T cells from blood, with Jurkat cell RNA spiked in. Subset indicated: FACS-sorted CD8+CD4-CCR7+CD45RA+ naive T cells. These receptors were taken from a human donor in good health. Some libraries in this study had Jurkat cell RNA spiked in.

About this clonotype itself: This clone may be a read error of a much larger clone one base away. The V gene is TRBV12-3 or TRBV12-4, the J gene TRBJ2-4, with 9 bases aligning to TRBD1. The CDR3 is 15 amino acids. In nucleotides, the CDR3 is TGTGCCAGCAGTCGGGACAGGGCAGCTAAAAACATTCGGTACTTC. Translating gives CASSRDRAAKNIRYF.

This chain links TRBV11-2 with TRBJ2-5; 9 bases line up with TRBD2. V was clipped by 5 bases and J by 2 bases; unmatched bases: 21. There are 20 residues in the CDR3. The V gene's germline CDR1 is SGHAT and CDR2 FQNNGV. This chain's CDR3 is CASSRGDRAFERGVQETQYF. The CDR3 coding sequence is TGTGCCAGCAGCCGCGGCGACAGGGCATTCGAGCGGGGGGTACAAGAGACCCAGTACTTC. Filled out from reference TRBV11-2 and TRBJ2-5, the complete variable domain reads EAGVAQSPRYKIIEKRQSVAFWCNPISGHATLYWYQQILGQGPKLLIQFQNNGVVDDSQLPKDRFSAERLKGVDSTLKIQPAKLEDSAVYLCASSRGDRAFERGVQETQYFGPGTRLLVL.

This clonotype has at least ten counts. V is TRBV11-2 and J is TRBJ1-3; perhaps TRBD1 as D (6 bases). Between the trimmed V and J ends, which lost 5 bases and 0 bases, there was a span of 11 bases. Germline CDR1 and CDR2: SGHAT and FQNNGV. This CDR3 has 15 residues. The CDR3 loop reads CASSRTENSGNTIYF. CDR3 nucleotides: TGTGCCAGCAGCCGGACAGAGAACTCTGGAAACACCATATATTTT.

The rearrangement links TRBV3-1 to TRBJ1-5, with D unresolved. The CDR3 covers 18 residues. Germline loops: CDR1 LGHDT, CDR2 YNNKEL (reference sequence). The V end was cut by 0 bases, the J end by 9 bases, with 24 bases between. The CDR3 coding sequence is TGTGCCAGCAGCCAAGATATAGAAGGGAACCCTTTTAAGTTGCCCCAGCATTTT. Translating gives CASSQDIEGNPFKLPQHF.

This clonotype was seen only a few times. This may be a read error, as it is one base from a much larger clone. The chain carries TRBV29-1 and TRBJ2-2; TRBD2 might be the D (6 bases). Germline V gene sequence: CDR1 SQVTM, CDR2 ANQGSEA. This CDR3 has 14 amino acids. The CDR3 nucleotides read TGCAGCGTTGAAGGACCGGGAGCGGACGGGGGGCTGTTTTTT. Protein: CSVEGPGADGGLFF.

The gene calls are TRBV3-1 and TRBJ1-5, with 8 bases identical to TRBD1. Germline assignment: CDR1 LGHDT and CDR2 YNNKEL (reference sequence). This CDR3 region has 15 residues. J lost 3 bases, V lost 5 bases, and 6 bases had no gene match. In nucleotides, the CDR3 is TGTGCCAGCAGCGATCAGGGGGCTTACAATCAGCCCCAGCATTTT. Translated, it gives CASSDQGAYNQPQHF. The variable domain in full, with the rest retrieved from reference TRBV3-1 and TRBJ1-5, is DTAVSQTPKYLVTQMGNDKSIKCEQNLGHDTMYWYKQDSKKFLKIMFSYNNKELIINETVPNRFSPKSPDKAHLNLHINSLELGDSAVYFCASSDQGAYNQPQHFGDGTRLSIL.